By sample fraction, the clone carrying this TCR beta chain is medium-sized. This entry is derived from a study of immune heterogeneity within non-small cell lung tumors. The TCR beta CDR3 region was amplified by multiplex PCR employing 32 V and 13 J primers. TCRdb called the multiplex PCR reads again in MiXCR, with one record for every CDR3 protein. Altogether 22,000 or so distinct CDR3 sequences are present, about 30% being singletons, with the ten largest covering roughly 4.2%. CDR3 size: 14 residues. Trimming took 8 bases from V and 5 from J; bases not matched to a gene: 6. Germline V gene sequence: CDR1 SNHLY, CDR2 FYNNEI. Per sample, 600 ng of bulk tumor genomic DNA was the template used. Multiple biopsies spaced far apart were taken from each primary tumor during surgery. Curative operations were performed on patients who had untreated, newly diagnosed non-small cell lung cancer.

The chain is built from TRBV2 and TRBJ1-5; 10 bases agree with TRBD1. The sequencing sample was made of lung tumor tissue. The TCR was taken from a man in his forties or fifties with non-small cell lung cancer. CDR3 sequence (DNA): TGTGCCAGCTCGGGACAGGGGACCTATCAGCCCCAGCATTTT. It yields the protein CASSGQGTYQPQHF. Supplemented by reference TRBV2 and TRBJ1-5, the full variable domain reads EPEVTQTPSHQVTQMGQEVILRCVPISNHLYFYWYRQILGQKVEFLVSFYNNEISEKSEIFDDQFSVERPDGSNFTLKIRSTKLEDSAMYFCASSGQGTYQPQHFGDGTRLSIL.